What follows describes a single T cell receptor beta chain. The sample is drawn from a study of blood T cell repertoires in COVID-19. Overall study: Samples came from the United States, Italy and Spain, spanning acute and convalescent COVID-19. T cells, B-cell-depleted T cells, or PBMCs supplied cDNA or gDNA.

The germline CDR1 and CDR2 sequences are SEHNR and FQNEAQ (reference sequence). The V end was cut by 5 bases, the J end by 0 bases, with 14 bases between. The CDR3 sequence is 16 residues long. As originally analysed: It was from reference gene primer amplification that nucleated cell counts were estimated. The method was immunoSEQ multiplex PCR; TCRdb's version includes in-frame clones alone and lacks a portion of them. V and J calls and clone size are copied from that table; D and trimming were computed from the DNA. This table has 99,000 or so clones, 75% to 85% appearing once. The TCR sequence derives from a woman aged 70 to 79 with acute or convalescent COVID-19. The sequenced material came from peripheral blood. V and J are TRBV7-9 and TRBJ1-5; possible D gene TRBD1, 6 bases. CDR3 sequence (DNA): TGTGCCAGCAGCCCGCAGGGGATTGATAGCAATCAGCCCCAGCATTTT. It encodes CASSPQGIDSNQPQHF.